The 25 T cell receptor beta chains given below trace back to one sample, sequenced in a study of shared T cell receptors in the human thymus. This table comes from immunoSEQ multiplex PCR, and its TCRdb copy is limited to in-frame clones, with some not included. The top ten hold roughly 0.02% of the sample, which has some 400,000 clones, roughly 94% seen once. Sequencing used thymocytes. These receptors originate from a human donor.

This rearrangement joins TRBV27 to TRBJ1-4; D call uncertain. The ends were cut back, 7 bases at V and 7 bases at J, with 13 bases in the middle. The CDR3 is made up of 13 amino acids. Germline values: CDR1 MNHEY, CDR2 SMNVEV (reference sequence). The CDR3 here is CASTSWGGEKLFF. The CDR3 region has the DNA TGTGCCAGCACCTCATGGGGAGGTGAAAAACTGTTTTTT.

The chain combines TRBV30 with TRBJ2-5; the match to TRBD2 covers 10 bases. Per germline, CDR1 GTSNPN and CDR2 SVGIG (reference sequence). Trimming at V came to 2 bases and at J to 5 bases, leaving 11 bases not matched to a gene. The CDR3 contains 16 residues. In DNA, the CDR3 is TGTGCCTGGAGTCAGACTAGCGGGTCACCCAGGGAGACCCAGTACTTC. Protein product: CAWSQTSGSPRETQYF.

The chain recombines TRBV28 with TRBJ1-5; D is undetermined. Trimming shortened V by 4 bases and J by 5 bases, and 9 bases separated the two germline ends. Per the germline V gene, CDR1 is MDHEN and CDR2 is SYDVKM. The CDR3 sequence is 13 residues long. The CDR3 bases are TGTGCCAGCAGTTGGGCCCTATATCAGCCCCAGCATTTT. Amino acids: CASSWALYQPQHF.

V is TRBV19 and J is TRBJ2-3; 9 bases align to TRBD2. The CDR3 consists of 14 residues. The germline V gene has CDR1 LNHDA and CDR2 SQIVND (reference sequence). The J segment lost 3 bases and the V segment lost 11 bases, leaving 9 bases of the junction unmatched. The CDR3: CASRVAGATDTQYF. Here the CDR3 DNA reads TGTGCCTCCCGCGTAGCGGGAGCGACAGATACGCAGTATTTT.

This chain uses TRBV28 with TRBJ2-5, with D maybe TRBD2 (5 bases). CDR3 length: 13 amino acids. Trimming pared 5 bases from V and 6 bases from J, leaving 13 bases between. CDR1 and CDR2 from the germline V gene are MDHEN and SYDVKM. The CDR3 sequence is CASSQEVRKTQYF. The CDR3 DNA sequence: TGTGCCAGCAGTCAGGAGGTGCGGAAGACCCAGTACTTC. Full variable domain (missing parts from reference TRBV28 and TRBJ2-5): DVKVTQSSRYLVKRTGEKVFLECVQDMDHENMFWYRQDPGLGLRLIYFSYDVKMKEKGDIPEGYSVSREKKERFSLILESASTNQTSMYLCASSQEVRKTQYFGPGTRLLVL.

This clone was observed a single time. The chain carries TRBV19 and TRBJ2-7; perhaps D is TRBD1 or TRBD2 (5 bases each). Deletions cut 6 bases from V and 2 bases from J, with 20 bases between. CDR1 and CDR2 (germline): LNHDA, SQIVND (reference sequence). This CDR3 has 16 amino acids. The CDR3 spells CASRPGPEGPTYEQYF. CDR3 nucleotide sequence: TGTGCCAGTAGGCCGGGACCCGAGGGACCTACCTACGAGCAGTACTTC.

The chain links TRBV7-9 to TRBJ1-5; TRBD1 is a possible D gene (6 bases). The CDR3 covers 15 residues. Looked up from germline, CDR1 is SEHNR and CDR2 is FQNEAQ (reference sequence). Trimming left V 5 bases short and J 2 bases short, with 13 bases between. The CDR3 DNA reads TGTGCCAGCAGCCCCGGGGACATCGGCAATCAGCCCCAGCATTTT. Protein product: CASSPGDIGNQPQHF.

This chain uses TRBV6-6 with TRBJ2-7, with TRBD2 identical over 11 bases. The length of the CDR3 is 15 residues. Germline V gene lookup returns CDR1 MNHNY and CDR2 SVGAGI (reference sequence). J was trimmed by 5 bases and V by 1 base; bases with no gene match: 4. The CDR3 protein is CASSYYLAGGHEQYF. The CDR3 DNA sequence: TGTGCCAGCAGTTACTATCTAGCGGGAGGCCACGAGCAGTACTTC.

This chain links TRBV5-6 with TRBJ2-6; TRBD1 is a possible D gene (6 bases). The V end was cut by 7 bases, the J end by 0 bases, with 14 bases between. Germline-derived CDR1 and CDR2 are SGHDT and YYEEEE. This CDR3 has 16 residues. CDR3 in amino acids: CASSDSRASGANVLTF. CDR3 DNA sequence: TGTGCCAGCTCGGACAGTAGAGCCTCTGGGGCCAACGTCCTGACTTTC.

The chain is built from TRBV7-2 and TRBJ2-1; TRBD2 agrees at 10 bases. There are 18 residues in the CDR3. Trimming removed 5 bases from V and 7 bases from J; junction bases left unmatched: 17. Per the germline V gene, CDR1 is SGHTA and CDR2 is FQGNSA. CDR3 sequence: CASSHWPPSGSDRNEQFF. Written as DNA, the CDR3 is TGTGCCAGCAGCCATTGGCCTCCTAGCGGGAGTGATAGAAATGAGCAGTTCTTC.

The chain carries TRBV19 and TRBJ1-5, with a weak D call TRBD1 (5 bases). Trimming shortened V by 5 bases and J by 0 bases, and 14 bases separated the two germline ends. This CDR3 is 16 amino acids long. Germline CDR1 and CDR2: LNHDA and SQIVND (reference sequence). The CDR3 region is CASSSSPGFSNQPQHF. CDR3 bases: TGTGCCAGTAGTTCGAGTCCAGGGTTTAGCAATCAGCCCCAGCATTTT.

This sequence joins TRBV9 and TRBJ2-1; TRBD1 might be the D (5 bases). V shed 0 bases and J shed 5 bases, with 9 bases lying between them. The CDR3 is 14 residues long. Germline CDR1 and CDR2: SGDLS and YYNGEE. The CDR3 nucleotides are TGTGCCAGCAGCGTAGTGGCAGGGAACAATGAGCAGTTCTTC. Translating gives CASSVVAGNNEQFF.

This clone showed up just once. DNA of the CDR3: TGTGCCAGCAGTCCCCCCGGGACAGGGGTGGCAGATACGCAGTATTTT. Protein: CASSPPGTGVADTQYF. This rearrangement joins TRBV28 to TRBJ2-3, with 10 bases aligning to TRBD1. CDR3 length: 16 amino acids. Germline V CDR1 and CDR2: MDHEN, SYDVKM. V shed 5 bases, J shed 4 bases, and the junction held 9 bases outside the gene matches.

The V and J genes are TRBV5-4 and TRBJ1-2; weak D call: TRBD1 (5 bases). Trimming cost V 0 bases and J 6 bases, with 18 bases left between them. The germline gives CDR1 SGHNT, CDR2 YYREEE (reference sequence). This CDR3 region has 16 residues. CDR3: CASSLDKRTPPNGYTF. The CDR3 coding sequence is TGTGCCAGCAGCTTGGATAAAAGGACACCTCCTAATGGCTACACCTTC.

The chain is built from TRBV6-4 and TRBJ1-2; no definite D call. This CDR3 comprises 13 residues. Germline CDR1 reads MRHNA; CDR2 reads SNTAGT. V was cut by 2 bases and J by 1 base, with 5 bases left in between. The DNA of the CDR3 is TGTGCCAGCAGTGACCGCCTTAACTATGGCTACACCTTC. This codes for CASSDRLNYGYTF.

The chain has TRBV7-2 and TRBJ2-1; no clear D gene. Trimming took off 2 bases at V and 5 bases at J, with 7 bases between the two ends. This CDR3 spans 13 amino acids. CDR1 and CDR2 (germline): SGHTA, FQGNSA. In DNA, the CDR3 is TGTGCCAGCAGCTTAAACGTCCACAATGAGCAGTTCTTC. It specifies CASSLNVHNEQFF.

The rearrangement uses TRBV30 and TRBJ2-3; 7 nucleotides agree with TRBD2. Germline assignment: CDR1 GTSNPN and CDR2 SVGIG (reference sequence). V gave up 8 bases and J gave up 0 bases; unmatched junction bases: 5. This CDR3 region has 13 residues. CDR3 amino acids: CAGEGRSTDTQYF. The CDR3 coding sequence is TGTGCCGGGGAGGGGAGAAGCACAGATACGCAGTATTTT.

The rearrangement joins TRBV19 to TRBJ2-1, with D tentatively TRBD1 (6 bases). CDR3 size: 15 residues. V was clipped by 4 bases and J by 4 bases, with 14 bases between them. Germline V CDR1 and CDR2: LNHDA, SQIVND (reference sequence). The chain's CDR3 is CASSKMDRSYNEQFF. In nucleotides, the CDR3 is TGTGCCAGTAGTAAAATGGACAGATCTTACAATGAGCAGTTCTTC. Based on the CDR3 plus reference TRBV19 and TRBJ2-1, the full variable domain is DGGITQSPKYLFRKEGQNVTLSCEQNLNHDAMYWYRQDPGQGLRLIYYSQIVNDFQKGDIAEGYSVSREKKESFPLTVTSAQKNPTAFYLCASSKMDRSYNEQFFGPGTRLTVL.

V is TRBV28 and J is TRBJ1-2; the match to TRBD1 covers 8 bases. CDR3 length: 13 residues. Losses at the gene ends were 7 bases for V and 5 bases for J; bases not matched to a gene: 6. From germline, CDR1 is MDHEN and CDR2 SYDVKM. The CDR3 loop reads CASTWTGRYGYTF. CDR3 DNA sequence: TGTGCCAGCACCTGGACAGGGAGGTATGGCTACACCTTC.

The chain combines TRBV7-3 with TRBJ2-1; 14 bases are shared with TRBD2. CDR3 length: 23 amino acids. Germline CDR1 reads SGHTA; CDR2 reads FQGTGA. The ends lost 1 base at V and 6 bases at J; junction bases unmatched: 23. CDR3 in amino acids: CASSLKGRDSLGLAGGMTNEQFF. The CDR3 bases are TGTGCCAGCAGCTTAAAGGGTCGCGACAGCCTCGGACTAGCGGGAGGCATGACCAATGAGCAGTTCTTC.

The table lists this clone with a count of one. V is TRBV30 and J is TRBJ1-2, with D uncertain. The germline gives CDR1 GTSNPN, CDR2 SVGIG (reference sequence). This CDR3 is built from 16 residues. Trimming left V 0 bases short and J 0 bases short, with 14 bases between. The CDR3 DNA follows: TGTGCCTGGAGTGTACAACGGTCAGCTTCTAACTATGGCTACACCTTC. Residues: CAWSVQRSASNYGYTF.

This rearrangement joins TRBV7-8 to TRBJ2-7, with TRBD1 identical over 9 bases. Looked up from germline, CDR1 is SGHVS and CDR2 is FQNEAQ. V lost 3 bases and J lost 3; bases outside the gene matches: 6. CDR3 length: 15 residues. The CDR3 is CASSFLGQGNYEQYF. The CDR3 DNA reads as TGTGCCAGCAGCTTCCTAGGACAGGGGAACTACGAGCAGTACTTC.

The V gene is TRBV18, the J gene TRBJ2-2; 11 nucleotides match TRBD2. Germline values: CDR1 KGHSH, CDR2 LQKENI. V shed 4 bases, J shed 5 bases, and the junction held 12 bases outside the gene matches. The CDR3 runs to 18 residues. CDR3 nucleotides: TGTGCCAGCTCACGGACTCGCTGTAGCGGGAGGGGAACCGGGGAGCTGTTTTTT. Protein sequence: CASSRTRCSGRGTGELFF.

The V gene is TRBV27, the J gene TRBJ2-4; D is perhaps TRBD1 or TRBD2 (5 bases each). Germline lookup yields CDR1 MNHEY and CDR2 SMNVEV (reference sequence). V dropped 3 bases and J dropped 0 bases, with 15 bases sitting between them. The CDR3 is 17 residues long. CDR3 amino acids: CASSLGTNSLAKNIQYF. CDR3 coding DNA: TGTGCCAGCAGTTTGGGGACCAATAGCTTAGCCAAAAACATTCAGTACTTC.

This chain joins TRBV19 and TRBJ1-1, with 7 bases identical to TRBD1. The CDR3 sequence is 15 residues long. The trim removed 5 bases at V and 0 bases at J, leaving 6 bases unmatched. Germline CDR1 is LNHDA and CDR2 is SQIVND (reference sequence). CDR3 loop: CASSHRTGLNTEAFF. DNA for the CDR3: TGTGCCAGTAGTCACCGGACAGGTTTGAACACTGAAGCTTTCTTT.